The 27 T cell receptor beta chains below come from one sample, sequenced in a study of T cell changes during pregnancy in multiple sclerosis. Produced via immunoSEQ multiplex PCR; TCRdb's table is partial and in-frame only. The sample lists tens of thousands of clones; 80% to 95% were seen once. Sequencing used CD4+ T cells from peripheral blood mononuclear cells, obtained in the first trimester of pregnancy. All receptors come from a female donor with multiple sclerosis, enrolled in a pregnancy study.

The chain uses TRBV6-1 and TRBJ2-7; 8 bases are a match to TRBD1. V lost 2 bases and J lost 3; bases outside the gene matches: 6. The CDR3 is made up of 15 amino acids. From germline, CDR1 is MNHNS and CDR2 SASEGT. CDR3 loop: CASSERYRGIYEQYF. The CDR3 DNA sequence: TGTGCCAGCAGTGAAAGGTACAGGGGGATCTACGAGCAGTACTTC.

The V call is TRBV11-2, the J call TRBJ2-1, with D maybe TRBD1 (6 bases). CDR3 length: 15 amino acids. Germline values: CDR1 SGHAT, CDR2 FQNNGV. V lost 6 bases and J 4 bases, leaving 16 bases between the germline ends. CDR3 DNA sequence: TGTGCCAGCAGTCTCCCCTGGACAGATTACAATGAGCAGTTCTTC. Protein: CASSLPWTDYNEQFF.

The chain is built from TRBV14 and TRBJ2-5, with D hard to call. The CDR3 is made up of 14 amino acids. Germline loops: CDR1 SGHDN, CDR2 FVKESK. Trimming took 4 bases from V and 2 from J, leaving 11 bases between them. This CDR3 is CASSPRLKQETQYF. The DNA for the CDR3 is TGTGCCAGCAGCCCTCGACTGAAACAAGAGACCCAGTACTTC.

Concerning this clone: The germline gene is not matched at one end of the junction; a read error may be the cause. The J gene is TRBJ2-5, the V gene TRBV7-7; 7 bases map to TRBD1. The germline V gene encodes CDR1 SSHAT and CDR2 FNYEAQ (reference sequence). The CDR3 runs 14 residues. The CDR3 region has the DNA TGTGCTAGCAGCTCCTCTGACAGGGAAGAGACCCAGTACTTC. Its translation: CASSSSDREETQYF.

The chain recombines TRBV27 with TRBJ2-1, with 10 bases identical to TRBD1. V lost 0 bases, J lost 7 bases, and 12 bases stayed unmatched. Germline CDR1 reads MNHEY; CDR2 reads SMNVEV (reference sequence). The CDR3 is made up of 18 amino acids. CDR3 DNA sequence: TGTGCCAGCAGTTTATCGCAACCACGACAGGGGGCGAAGAATGAGCAGTTCTTC. Its protein product is CASSLSQPRQGAKNEQFF.

This chain uses TRBV11-2 with TRBJ2-3, with TRBD1 matching 8 bases. With 0 bases clipped from V and 3 bases from J, the junction kept 2 bases outside the gene matches. The CDR3 extends over 15 amino acids. Germline values: CDR1 SGHAT, CDR2 FQNNGV. This CDR3 is CASSLDTGGTDTQYF. The CDR3 coding sequence is TGTGCCAGCAGCTTAGATACAGGGGGAACAGATACGCAGTATTTT.

A note on this clone: The germline gene is not matched at one end of the junction; a read error may be the cause. The chain employs TRBV27 and TRBJ2-2; D is ambiguous. Germline CDR1 is MNHEY and CDR2 is SMNVEV (reference sequence). The CDR3 totals 15 residues. The CDR3 nucleotides are TGTGCCAGCACTTTAAGACTCCCGAACACCGGGGAGCTGTTTTTT. Its protein is CASTLRLPNTGELFF.

This clone appeared a single time. J is TRBJ1-3 and V is TRBV4-1; 7 positions match TRBD1. The CDR3 consists of 16 residues. Trimming at V came to 2 bases and at J to 2 bases, leaving 6 bases not matched to a gene. Per germline, CDR1 MGHRA and CDR2 YSYEKL. The CDR3 loop is CASSQLMTGTGNTIYF. In DNA form, the CDR3 reads TGCGCCAGCAGCCAACTAATGACAGGGACTGGAAACACCATATATTTT.

The chain uses TRBV5-1 and TRBJ2-1, with D possibly TRBD1 on 5 matching bases. V dropped 2 bases and J dropped 2 bases, with 8 bases sitting between them. Germline lookup yields CDR1 SGHRS and CDR2 YFSETQ. The CDR3 covers 14 residues. The CDR3 DNA reads as TGCGCCAGCAGCTTAGGGGCAGCCTACAATGAGCAGTTCTTC. Protein sequence: CASSLGAAYNEQFF.

The genes are TRBV30 and TRBJ1-1; D is unresolved. V gave up 3 bases and J gave up 4 bases, with 9 bases separating them. Per germline, CDR1 GTSNPN and CDR2 SVGIG (reference sequence). This CDR3 region has 12 residues. The CDR3 loop reads CAWSASVTEAFF. The CDR3 nucleotides read TGTGCCTGGAGCGCCAGTGTCACTGAAGCTTTCTTT.

The V and J genes are TRBV11-2 and TRBJ1-2; TRBD1 matches 7 bases. The CDR3 runs to 14 residues. V shed 2 bases, J shed 6 bases, and the junction held 6 bases outside the gene matches. Germline V gene sequence: CDR1 SGHAT, CDR2 FQNNGV. CDR3 protein: CASSLSDRRNGYTF. The CDR3 nucleotides are TGTGCCAGCAGCTTATCGGACAGGAGGAATGGCTACACCTTC.

The chain couples TRBV30 to TRBJ2-5, with a tentative D call TRBD2 (7 bases). Per germline, CDR1 GTSNPN and CDR2 SVGIG (reference sequence). Trimming pared 2 bases from V and 9 bases from J, leaving 13 bases between. The CDR3 contains 12 residues. The CDR3 region has the DNA TGTGCCTGGAGTAGACTAGGGGGGGCCCAGTACTTC. Protein product: CAWSRLGGAQYF.

CDR3 coding DNA: TGTGCCAGCAGAATGCAGGGTGGGGGAGGACAGCCCCAGCATTTT. Protein: CASRMQGGGGQPQHF. The V call is TRBV28, the J call TRBJ1-5; D may be TRBD1 (5 bases). Germline V CDR1 and CDR2: MDHEN, SYDVKM. This CDR3 is built from 15 residues. V gave up 6 bases and J gave up 7 bases, with 19 bases separating them.

The chain combines TRBV6-5 with TRBJ2-1; TRBD2 might be the D (6 bases). V lost 0 bases, J lost 10 bases, and 19 bases lay in between. The germline gives CDR1 MNHEY, CDR2 SVGAGI. The CDR3 spans 16 residues. In DNA form, the CDR3 reads TGTGCCAGCAGTTACTCACCACGGGAGAGCCGAAGGGAGCAGTTCTTC. It is translated as CASSYSPRESRREQFF.

V gene TRBV29-1 combines with J gene TRBJ2-1; tentatively, D is TRBD2 (5 bases). Germline CDR1 SQVTM, CDR2 ANQGSEA. The CDR3 is 13 residues long. V was pared by 3 bases and J by 7 bases, with 13 bases between. The CDR3 sequence: CSVDSPSGNEQFF. CDR3 DNA: TGCAGCGTTGATAGCCCCTCGGGGAATGAGCAGTTCTTC.

This clone was counted only a few times. The chain links TRBV28 to TRBJ1-5, with a tentative D call TRBD1 (6 bases). The CDR3 has 15 amino acids. Germline V gene data show CDR1 as MDHEN and CDR2 as SYDVKM. With 5 bases removed from V and 1 base from J, the gap between germline ends came to 12 bases. The CDR3 loop reads CASSQDSLSNQPQHF. The CDR3 DNA follows: TGTGCCAGCAGTCAGGACAGCTTGAGCAATCAGCCCCAGCATTTT.

The gene calls are TRBV18 and TRBJ2-1; 7 nucleotides agree with TRBD1. Germline CDR1 KGHSH, CDR2 LQKENI. This CDR3 has 18 residues. Losses at the gene ends were 6 bases for V and 6 bases for J; bases not matched to a gene: 20. CDR3 amino acids: CASSGRGVRTGRPNEQFF. Here the CDR3 DNA reads TGTGCCAGCTCTGGCCGAGGGGTCAGGACAGGTCGACCCAATGAGCAGTTCTTC.

The V and J genes are TRBV10-3 and TRBJ2-7; 7 nucleotides match TRBD2. V lost 4 bases to trimming and J lost 7 bases; unmatched junction nucleotides: 10. Germline CDR1 and CDR2: ENHRY and SYGVKD. This CDR3 contains 14 residues. CDR3 nucleotide sequence: TGTGCCATCAGTGGTGGCGGGAGTGGATTAGAGCAGTACTTC. Encoded protein: CAISGGGSGLEQYF.

The J gene is TRBJ2-5, the V gene TRBV30; D remains unclear. V was trimmed by 5 bases and J by 3 bases, leaving 19 bases between them. CDR3 size: 15 residues. The germline V gene has CDR1 GTSNPN and CDR2 SVGIG (reference sequence). The DNA of the CDR3 is TGTGCCTGGGCCACCGCCGGGTTGATCAAAGAGACCCAGTACTTC. Its protein product is CAWATAGLIKETQYF.

This clone has just one count. The CDR3 is CASSIRVRAWYEQYF. The CDR3 region has the DNA TGTGCCAGTAGTATACGGGTCAGGGCTTGGTACGAGCAGTACTTC. The rearrangement links TRBV19 to TRBJ2-7; D might be TRBD1 (5 bases). The ends were cut back, 2 bases at V and 4 bases at J, with 15 bases in the middle. Germline CDR1 LNHDA, CDR2 SQIVND (reference sequence). The length of the CDR3 is 15 residues.

J is TRBJ1-6 and V is TRBV27; D is perhaps TRBD1 (6 bases). The CDR3 runs to 14 residues. Germline values: CDR1 MNHEY, CDR2 SMNVEV (reference sequence). Trimming cost V 6 bases and J 6 bases, with 12 bases left between them. The CDR3: CASSVGGANSPLHF. The CDR3 DNA follows: TGTGCCAGCAGCGTCGGGGGGGCTAATTCACCCCTCCACTTT.

The chain has TRBV27 and TRBJ2-2; 8 positions agree with TRBD1. This CDR3 comprises 15 residues. Per the germline V gene, CDR1 is MNHEY and CDR2 is SMNVEV (reference sequence). The V and J ends lost 7 bases and 5 bases, in that order; junction bases with no gene match: 9. The CDR3 nucleotides are TGTGCCAGCAAGCCCGGGACAGGTTTTACCGGGGAGCTGTTTTTT. Translation gives CASKPGTGFTGELFF.

The genes are TRBV5-4 and TRBJ2-7; no clear D. The CDR3 spans 13 residues. V lost 0 bases to trimming and J lost 1 base, with 5 bases between them. Germline V gene sequence: CDR1 SGHNT, CDR2 YYREEE (reference sequence). CDR3 protein: CASSLARSYEQYF. DNA for the CDR3: TGTGCCAGCAGCTTGGCCCGGTCCTACGAGCAGTACTTC.

The V and J genes are TRBV28 and TRBJ1-4, with D unresolved. CDR1 is MDHEN and CDR2 is SYDVKM in the germline V gene. The CDR3 totals 17 residues. V dropped 2 bases and J dropped 0 bases, with 13 bases sitting between them. The CDR3 spells CASSLMSPIATNEKLFF. DNA of the CDR3: TGTGCCAGCAGTTTAATGAGCCCGATTGCAACTAATGAAAAACTGTTTTTT.

The chain couples TRBV29-1 to TRBJ1-1, with TRBD1 matching over 8 bases. Trimming at V came to 6 bases and at J to 0 bases, leaving 12 bases not matched to a gene. The CDR3 sequence is 16 residues long. Germline V lookup: CDR1 SQVTM, CDR2 ANQGSEA. This CDR3 reads CSVRRPRTGLNTEAFF. CDR3 DNA sequence: TGCAGCGTCCGACGTCCGCGGACAGGGCTGAACACTGAAGCTTTCTTT.

CDR3 sequence: CASSLSGIKTQYF. The CDR3 nucleotides are TGCGCCAGCAGCTTGAGCGGTATTAAGACCCAGTACTTC. The rearrangement links TRBV5-1 to TRBJ2-5, with D perhaps matching TRBD2 (5 bases). V was shortened by 1 base and J by 6 bases, with 10 bases between the two germline ends. This CDR3 has 13 residues. In germline, CDR1 is SGHRS, CDR2 YFSETQ. Based on the CDR3 plus reference TRBV5-1 and TRBJ2-5, the full variable domain is KAGVTQTPRYLIKTRGQQVTLSCSPISGHRSVSWYQQTPGQGLQFLFEYFSETQRNKGNFPGRFSGRQFSNSRSEMNVSTLELGDSALYLCASSLSGIKTQYFGPGTRLLVL.

This CDR3 is CASSSRTSGHEQYF. The CDR3 region has the DNA TGTGCCAGCAGTTCACGGACTAGCGGACACGAGCAGTACTTC. V and J are TRBV27 and TRBJ2-7, with 10 bases matching TRBD2. CDR3 length equals 14 residues. V dropped 4 bases and J dropped 5; count of bases not matched to a gene: 5. CDR1 is MNHEY and CDR2 is SMNVEV in the germline V gene (reference sequence).